This T cell receptor beta chain is from a study of cytomegalovirus exposure and HLA in healthy donors (dated by TCRdb to between 2016 and 2019). For the study in its entirety: According to a later analysis, the roughly 130 validation repertoires were produced on the same platform as the 600 to 850 repertoires of the first cohort. To predict cytomegalovirus infection status, the study combined high-throughput TCR immunosequencing, statistical association of individual TCRs with disease status, and machine learning. The aim of the study was to test whether cataloging public T cell receptors could identify signatures of past pathogen exposure. A separate validation cohort of 100 to 150 different subjects was used in addition to the roughly 670-subject first cohort.

The donors were included in the validation cohort of roughly 120 subjects, a group kept apart from the 666-subject first cohort. Libraries were made using the immunoSEQ multiplex PCR assay. The source study handled its data this way. To diagnose cytomegalovirus status from the catalog of TCR beta chain sequences, a statistical classification framework was built. As stored in TCRdb, this immuneACCESS dataset retains in-frame rearrangements with V and J assigned. A fraction of the clones does not appear; measured against another copy, unresolved V genes explain less than half of the discrepancy, and the remainder lacks a known reason. That table supplies the V and J calls and clone size; D and trimming were determined from the DNA. The sample has tens of thousands of clones on record, roughly 94% of them singletons. The ten most abundant clones make up approximately 4.5% of the sample. As concerns this clone: There is no known antigen for this receptor. It has no much larger one-base neighbor in the sample; base qualities were not kept.

Points the paper makes about the study in general: The classifier was reported to diagnose cytomegalovirus status with high specificity and sensitivity in both the original cohort and the validation cohort. A total of 164 TCR beta chains were listed by the study as associated with cytomegalovirus. A few of the identified cytomegalovirus-associated TCR beta chains were confirmed in vitro to be specific for cytomegalovirus antigens. A later analysis lacked HLA typing for the validation cohort, so it scored co-occurrence in that cohort across all 120 or so repertoires. It was suggested by the authors that the approach could potentially be generalized to other disease states and immunological phenotypes. While some public TCRs were present in many individuals, most TCR sequences turned up only very rarely across donors. In a later analysis, TCRs clustered in the first cohort were found to also tend to co-occur in the roughly 110 validation repertoires, with about 94% of cluster scores above 0.

Reading from cysteine to phenylalanine, the CDR3 counts 15 amino acids. Only the CDR3 portion is preserved as DNA: 45 bases, with reading frame beginning at the first base. Trimming removed 6 bases from V and 4 bases from J, leaving 15 bases between the germline ends. Via the germline V gene, CDR1 is MNHEY and CDR2 SVGAGI. Recombination joined TRBV6-5 with TRBJ1-4; too little of a D gene remains to name it. The TCR originated in a man younger than 35 in good health and CMV-seropositive. The sequenced sample was PBMCs. The CDR3 loop reads CASRSSYFYNEKLFF. The base sequence is TGTGCCAGCAGATCATCGTACTTCTATAATGAAAAACTGTTTTTT.